This TCR beta chain comes out of a study of blood T cells in healthy people across ages. After removal of 6 bases from V and 6 bases from J, the junction contained 15 bases not matched to a gene. The CDR3 loop spans 16 amino acids. The germline gives CDR1 MDHEN, CDR2 SYDVKM. Together with a sample-barcoded 5' primer, a J-beta primer mix was included in a second PCR lasting about 7 to 12 cycles. Each CDR3 protein gets one entry after TCRdb re-called the 5' RACE reads with MiXCR. The table has some 930,000 distinct CDR3 sequences, about 27% seen once. Whole-study results and caveats: A strong correlation was seen between TCR beta diversity and naive T cell percentage.

As to this clonotype: The antigen is unknown.

This sample was also put to use in a study of T cells of mothers and their children.

The genes are TRBV28 and TRBJ1-2; 8 bases are a match to TRBD1. The material sequenced was blood. This receptor was identified in a woman in her thirties or forties in good health. CDR3 nucleotides: TGTGCCAGCAGCCCACCGCCCCAGGGGGCCATCAATGGCTACACCTTC. This sequence encodes CASSPPPQGAINGYTF.